This is a list of T cell receptor beta chains from one sample in a study of cytomegalovirus exposure and HLA in healthy donors. Sequencing used immunoSEQ multiplex PCR; TCRdb keeps in-frame clones, though not all of them. The table includes about 110,000 clones, 70% detected once. The material sequenced was PBMCs. These receptors were taken from a young man in good health and CMV-seropositive. Each CDR3 is given with its conserved first and last residue. D genes are given only for firm matches. Size is stated for part of the rows, as once, few or many counts, or as a class when the clone is expanded.

size | J | V | D | CDR3 | DNA
NA | TRBJ1-3 | TRBV15 | NA | CATSTRQDSGNTIYF | TGTGCCACCAGCACCCGACAGGACTCTGGAAACACCATATATTTT
NA | TRBJ1-2 | TRBV5-1 | NA | CASSLEFAGAGGYTF | TGCGCCAGCAGCTTGGAGTTCGCGGGGGCAGGGGGCTACACCTTC
few | TRBJ2-1 | TRBV7-6 | NA | CASSLSGPMSSYNEQFF | TGTGCCAGCAGCTTGAGCGGGCCGATGAGCTCCTACAATGAGCAGTTCTTC
NA | TRBJ2-2 | TRBV2 | NA | CASSGEYTGELFF | TGTGCCAGCAGTGGCGAGTACACCGGGGAGCTGTTTTTT
NA | TRBJ1-4 | TRBV5-1 | TRBD1 | CASRLQGATNEKLFF | TGCGCCAGCAGGTTACAGGGGGCAACTAATGAAAAACTGTTTTTT
NA | TRBJ1-2 | TRBV27 | NA | CASSPSRGYGYTF | TGTGCCAGCAGTCCGTCCCGCGGCTATGGCTACACCTTC
NA | TRBJ1-3 | TRBV5-6 | TRBD1 | CASSSPGTGFSGNTIYF | TGTGCCAGCAGCTCACCCGGGACAGGCTTCTCTGGAAACACCATATATTTT
NA | TRBJ2-3 | TRBV2 | TRBD2 | CASRLAGGISTDTQYF | TGTGCCAGCAGGCTAGCGGGAGGGATTAGCACAGATACGCAGTATTTT
NA | TRBJ1-5 | TRBV28 | NA | CASSSPDSPYSNQPQHF | TGTGCCAGCAGTTCACCAGACAGCCCTTATAGCAATCAGCCCCAGCATTTT
NA | TRBJ2-3 | TRBV9 | TRBD2 | CASSPFLAGDRDTQYF | TGTGCCAGCAGCCCCTTCCTAGCGGGGGATAGAGATACGCAGTATTTT
once | TRBJ2-5 | TRBV5-4 | TRBD2 | CASSGYSGGPETQYF | TGTGCCAGCAGCGGGTATAGCGGGGGACCTGAGACCCAGTACTTC
NA | TRBJ1-5 | TRBV27 | NA | CASSFGVTGTGLNQPQHF | TGTGCCAGCAGTTTCGGGGTAACAGGGACGGGGTTAAATCAGCCCCAGCATTTT
NA | TRBJ2-1 | TRBV5-1 | NA | CASSLDGAEQFF | TGCGCCAGCAGCTTGGATGGGGCAGAGCAGTTCTTC
NA | TRBJ1-5 | TRBV19 | NA | CASSIGHNSNQPQHF | TGTGCCAGTAGTATAGGACATAATAGCAATCAGCCCCAGCATTTT
NA | TRBJ1-1 | TRBV20-1 | NA | CSARDRIEAFF | TGCAGTGCTAGAGACAGAATAGAAGCTTTCTTT
NA | TRBJ1-2 | TRBV28 | NA | CASRDSPGNRDNYGYTF | TGTGCCAGCAGAGATAGCCCCGGCAACAGGGATAACTATGGCTACACCTTC
NA | TRBJ2-4 | TRBV6-5 | NA | CASRDGALAKNIQYF | TGTGCCAGCAGAGATGGGGCTTTAGCCAAAAACATTCAGTACTTC
few | TRBJ2-1 | TRBV5-1 | NA | CASSLTDISYNEQFF | TGCGCCAGCAGTCTAACGGACATCTCCTACAATGAGCAGTTCTTC
few | TRBJ1-4 | TRBV7-2 | TRBD1 | CASSPQGAFGEKLFF | TGTGCCAGCAGCCCGCAGGGGGCGTTTGGAGAAAAACTGTTTTTT
NA | TRBJ2-7 | TRBV19 | NA | CASSINQFYEQYF | TGTGCCAGTAGTATAAATCAATTTTACGAGCAGTACTTC
NA | TRBJ2-7 | TRBV18 | NA | CASSPRGQIKGEQYF | TGTGCCAGCTCACCAAGGGGACAAATCAAAGGGGAGCAGTACTTC
NA | TRBJ1-4 | TRBV27 | NA | CASSSGSRAGEKLFF | TGTGCCAGCAGTTCGGGGAGTAGGGCAGGTGAAAAACTGTTTTTT
NA | TRBJ2-5 | TRBV14 | NA | CASSPGRETQYF | TGTGCCAGCAGCCCGGGGAGAGAGACCCAGTACTTC
NA | TRBJ2-7 | TRBV25-1 | TRBD1 | CASSEFRTGGYEQYF | TGTGCCAGCAGTGAATTCCGGACAGGGGGCTACGAGCAGTACTTC
NA | TRBJ2-1 | TRBV7-2 | NA | CASSLQGVVGNEQFF | TGTGCCAGCAGCCTACAGGGAGTAGTGGGCAATGAGCAGTTCTTC
NA | TRBJ2-5 | TRBV7-2 | NA | CASSAGLNQETQYF | TGTGCCAGCAGCGCAGGACTAAACCAAGAGACCCAGTACTTC
NA | TRBJ2-3 | TRBV13 | NA | CASSLSSTDTQYF | TGTGCCAGCAGCCTCTCTAGCACAGATACGCAGTATTTT
few | TRBJ1-5 | TRBV7-2 | NA | CASSPPTGNQPQHF | TGTGCCAGCAGTCCACCTACAGGGAATCAGCCCCAGCATTTT
few | TRBJ1-1 | TRBV25-1 | NA | CASSEMLGVTEAFF | TGTGCCAGCAGTGAAATGCTAGGCGTAACTGAAGCTTTCTTT
NA | TRBJ1-1 | TRBV29-1 | NA | CSVVTYRDTEAFF | TGCAGCGTTGTAACGTACAGGGACACTGAAGCTTTCTTT
NA | TRBJ1-4 | TRBV27 | TRBD1 | CASANDRDRASANEKLFF | TGTGCCAGCGCGAACGACCGGGACAGGGCATCAGCTAATGAAAAACTGTTTTTT
NA | TRBJ2-7 | TRBV9 | NA | CASSVFEGWGYEQYF | TGTGCCAGCAGCGTATTTGAGGGTTGGGGCTACGAGCAGTACTTC
NA | TRBJ1-2 | TRBV10-3 | TRBD1 | CASHPPGQGVAYGYTF | TGTGCCTCCCACCCCCCGGGACAGGGGGTGGCCTATGGCTACACCTTC
once | TRBJ2-5 | TRBV2 | TRBD2 | CASSDKRGPQETQYF | TGTGCCAGCAGTGACAAGCGGGGGCCTCAAGAGACCCAGTACTTC
NA | TRBJ1-2 | TRBV29-1 | TRBD1 | CSVPPGTGDSTNYGYTF | TGCAGCGTTCCCCCCGGGACAGGGGACTCTACTAACTATGGCTACACCTTC
NA | TRBJ1-4 | TRBV11-2 | TRBD1 | CASSPTGNTNEKLFF | TGTGCCAGCAGCCCGACAGGGAACACTAATGAAAAACTGTTTTTT
NA | TRBJ1-2 | TRBV27 | NA | CASSLRGSNYGYTF | TGTGCCAGCAGTTTACGGGGGTCTAACTATGGCTACACCTTC
NA | TRBJ1-4 | TRBV18 | TRBD1 | CASSLDRATNEKLFF | TGTGCCAGCTCACTAGACAGGGCAACTAATGAAAAACTGTTTTTT
NA | TRBJ1-6 | TRBV7-3 | TRBD1 | CASSLIGQGSSPLHF | TGTGCCAGCAGCTTAATTGGACAGGGGTCTTCGCCCCTCCACTTT
few | TRBJ2-5 | TRBV11-2 | TRBD2 | CASSLRLAGVGETQYF | TGTGCCAGCAGCCTCCGGCTAGCGGGGGTCGGGGAGACCCAGTACTTC
NA | TRBJ1-6 | TRBV27 | NA | CASSIRGSNSPLHF | TGTGCCAGCAGTATCAGGGGCTCTAATTCACCCCTCCACTTT
few | TRBJ2-3 | TRBV4-1 | NA | CASSQGPGPSTDTQYF | TGCGCCAGCAGCCAAGGGCCTGGTCCCTCCACAGATACGCAGTATTTT
NA | TRBJ1-4 | TRBV10-3 | NA | CAISDRGPGFNEKLFF | TGTGCCATCAGTGACAGAGGGCCGGGGTTTAATGAAAAACTGTTTTTT
NA | TRBJ1-1 | TRBV10-3 | NA | CAIKIRPEDEAFF | TGTGCCATCAAAATTCGACCCGAGGATGAAGCTTTCTTT
NA | TRBJ1-2 | TRBV20-1 | NA | CSARGFYGYTF | TGCAGTGCCCGGGGTTTCTATGGCTACACCTTC
NA | TRBJ2-3 | TRBV9 | NA | CASSSPGLDRSNTQYF | TGTGCCAGCAGCTCCCCCGGCCTAGATCGCTCTAATACGCAGTATTTT
NA | TRBJ1-3 | TRBV10-1 | TRBD1 | CASSTGVGNTIYF | TGCGCCAGCAGCACAGGGGTCGGAAACACCATATATTTT